The 30 T cell receptor beta chains given below trace back to one sample, sequenced in a study of identifying expanded T cells in peripheral blood. Sequenced by immunoSEQ multiplex PCR; TCRdb stores in-frame clones only, minus some. The data contain 50,000 or so clones, approximately 89% of them singletons. Input material: blood. The receptors stem from a person aged 18-70 years in good health.

CDR3 nucleotide sequence: TGCGCCAGCAGCCCCAGGGGGCGCGAAACTGAAGCTTTCTTT. Its translation is CASSPRGRETEAFF. The chain couples TRBV5-1 to TRBJ1-1; TRBD1 aligns across 8 bases. The germline V gene encodes CDR1 SGHRS and CDR2 YFSETQ. The CDR3 spans 14 residues. With 4 bases clipped from V and 5 bases from J, the junction kept 7 bases outside the gene matches. Based on the CDR3 plus reference TRBV5-1 and TRBJ1-1, the full variable domain is KAGVTQTPRYLIKTRGQQVTLSCSPISGHRSVSWYQQTPGQGLQFLFEYFSETQRNKGNFPGRFSGRQFSNSRSEMNVSTLELGDSALYLCASSPRGRETEAFFGQGTRLTVV.

The gene calls are TRBV10-3 and TRBJ2-1; D gene unclear. CDR3 length: 13 amino acids. Trimming removed 9 bases from V and 7 bases from J, with 16 bases in between. From germline, CDR1 is ENHRY and CDR2 SYGVKD. The CDR3 DNA reads TGTGCCATGGCTAGGGATAGTGAAAATGAGCAGTTCTTC. Protein product: CAMARDSENEQFF.

This chain uses TRBV27 with TRBJ2-5; D is ambiguous. The CDR3 is 14 amino acids. CDR1 is MNHEY and CDR2 is SMNVEV in the germline V gene (reference sequence). The ends were cut back, 6 bases at V and 4 bases at J, with 15 bases in the middle. CDR3 region: CASSQTALRETQYF. The CDR3 nucleotides read TGTGCCAGCAGCCAGACTGCCCTCAGAGAGACCCAGTACTTC.

CDR3 in DNA: TGTGCCAGCTCACCACAAGGGGAGGACGGCTACACCTTC. This sequence encodes CASSPQGEDGYTF. The rearrangement links TRBV18 to TRBJ1-2, with D perhaps matching TRBD1 (5 bases). Trimming removed 1 base at V and 8 bases at J, with 11 bases between. The CDR3 has 13 amino acids. Germline CDR1 reads KGHSH; CDR2 reads LQKENI.

This rearrangement joins TRBV5-1 to TRBJ1-2, with TRBD1 as a possible D gene (6 bases). Germline CDR1 reads SGHRS; CDR2 reads YFSETQ. V lost 5 bases to trimming and J lost 8 bases, with 16 bases between them. This CDR3 spans 13 amino acids. The CDR3 DNA follows: TGCGCCAGCAGGATGGACAGAGGTGTCGGCTACACCTTC. Its translation: CASRMDRGVGYTF.

V gene TRBV7-2 combines with J gene TRBJ1-3; TRBD1 agrees at 11 bases. J lost 1 base, V lost 5 bases, and 7 bases had no gene match. CDR3 length equals 17 residues. Germline loops: CDR1 SGHTA, CDR2 FQGNSA. The CDR3 here is CASSPWTGGFSGNTIYF. The CDR3 DNA sequence: TGTGCCAGCAGCCCCTGGACAGGGGGCTTTTCTGGAAACACCATATATTTT.

This clone was counted once. The CDR3 spells CASSQRRAGGPDTQYF. The CDR3 DNA reads as TGCGCCAGCAGCCAAAGACGCGCGGGGGGGCCGGATACGCAGTATTTT. This chain connects TRBV4-1 to TRBJ2-3, with 9 bases identical to TRBD2. CDR1 and CDR2 from the germline V gene are MGHRA and YSYEKL. J lost 6 bases, V lost 2 bases, and 9 bases had no gene match. There are 16 residues in the CDR3.

CDR3 sequence reads: CSDGTAEQFF. For the CDR3, the DNA is TGCAGTGACGGGACAGCCGAGCAGTTCTTC. This chain connects TRBV20-1 to TRBJ2-1; 7 bases match TRBD1. This CDR3 spans 10 amino acids. V was pared by 7 bases and J by 10 bases, with 4 bases of the junction left unmatched. Germline V CDR1 and CDR2: DFQATT, SNEGSKA (reference sequence).

This rearrangement joins TRBV14 to TRBJ2-1; no reliable D call. V lost 5 bases to trimming and J lost 4 bases, with 12 bases between them. Germline-derived CDR1 and CDR2 are SGHDN and FVKESK. The CDR3 has 14 amino acids. DNA for the CDR3: TGTGCCAGCAGCGACCTCTTGACGTACAATGAGCAGTTCTTC. Amino acid sequence: CASSDLLTYNEQFF.

The chain carries TRBV18 and TRBJ2-3; 11 bases fit TRBD2. CDR3 length: 16 amino acids. Germline V gene sequence: CDR1 KGHSH, CDR2 LQKENI. Trimming at V came to 1 base and at J to 0 bases, leaving 0 bases not matched to a gene. CDR3 DNA sequence: TGTGCCAGCTCACCACGGACTAGCGGGAGCACAGATACGCAGTATTTT. This translates into CASSPRTSGSTDTQYF.

As concerns this clone: No DNA is shown, since the ends of the CDR3 on it are uncertain; the CDR3 is the one TCRdb lists. The chain couples TRBV2 to TRBJ1-1; the table assigns TRBD1, which was not confirmed against the DNA. The CDR3 totals 13 residues, both ends included. Germline CDR1 is SNHLY and CDR2 is FYNNEI. CDR3 in amino acids: CASSEVGQGAPFF.

V gene TRBV19 combines with J gene TRBJ2-1; D not resolved. CDR1 and CDR2 from the germline V gene are LNHDA and SQIVND (reference sequence). V was shortened by 6 bases and J by 0 bases, with 0 bases between the two germline ends. The CDR3 is 11 amino acids. CDR3: CASSSYNEQFF. The DNA of the CDR3 is TGTGCCAGTAGCTCCTACAATGAGCAGTTCTTC. Combining the CDR3 with reference TRBV19 and TRBJ2-1 gives the whole variable domain DGGITQSPKYLFRKEGQNVTLSCEQNLNHDAMYWYRQDPGQGLRLIYYSQIVNDFQKGDIAEGYSVSREKKESFPLTVTSAQKNPTAFYLCASSSYNEQFFGPGTRLTVL.

The gene calls are TRBV27 and TRBJ2-5; either TRBD1 or TRBD2 may fit D (5 bases each). This CDR3 spans 13 amino acids. V was clipped by 5 bases and J by 5 bases, with 12 bases between them. Germline CDR1 reads MNHEY; CDR2 reads SMNVEV (reference sequence). CDR3 sequence: CASSPDEGETQYF. The CDR3 nucleotides read TGTGCCAGCAGTCCCGATGAGGGGGAGACCCAGTACTTC.

The chain uses TRBV19 and TRBJ2-5, with 9 bases fitting TRBD2. Germline CDR1 and CDR2: LNHDA and SQIVND (reference sequence). The V gene end was trimmed by 6 bases and the J gene end by 4 bases; junction bases not matched to a gene: 6. The length of the CDR3 is 14 residues. The CDR3 DNA reads as TGTGCCAGTAGCCAATCTAGCGGGACAGAGACCCAGTACTTC. Its translation is CASSQSSGTETQYF.

A note on this clone: Different DNA sequences within this sample yield the same CDR3. The chain couples TRBV5-1 to TRBJ2-7, with 10 bases aligning to TRBD1. V dropped 0 bases and J dropped 6; count of bases not matched to a gene: 3. The CDR3 is 14 residues long. From germline, CDR1 is SGHRS and CDR2 YFSETQ. CDR3 in amino acids: CASSLEGTGAEQYF. The CDR3, as DNA: TGCGCCAGCAGCTTGGAGGGGACAGGGGCCGAGCAGTACTTC.

This chain uses TRBV7-9 with TRBJ2-2; a possible D gene is TRBD2 (6 bases). V shed 5 bases and J shed 3 bases, with 10 bases lying between them. This CDR3 has 14 amino acids. Germline-derived CDR1 and CDR2 are SEHNR and FQNEAQ (reference sequence). CDR3 region: CASSGDSDTGELFF. DNA for the CDR3: TGTGCCAGCAGCGGGGACTCAGACACCGGGGAGCTGTTTTTT.

This clone has only one observation. The J gene is TRBJ2-1, the V gene TRBV15, with D possibly being TRBD1 or TRBD2 (5 bases each). This CDR3 spans 12 amino acids. V lost 5 bases and J lost 12, with 14 bases in between. Germline lookup yields CDR1 LNHNV and CDR2 YYDKDF (reference sequence). The CDR3 nucleotides read TGTGCCACCAGCCTTACGGGGCAGTCGCAGTTCTTC. As protein: CATSLTGQSQFF.

The chain is built from TRBV25-1 and TRBJ1-4; possible D gene TRBD1, 5 bases. This CDR3 has 15 amino acids. Germline-derived CDR1 and CDR2 are MGHDK and SYGVNS. Trimming pared 6 bases from V and 7 bases from J, leaving 18 bases between. Here the CDR3 DNA reads TGTGCCAGCAGAGCCATGCGGGACCGGGGTGAAAAACTGTTTTTT. Amino acid sequence: CASRAMRDRGEKLFF.

The chain carries TRBV4-1 and TRBJ1-2, with D possibly matching TRBD1 (6 bases). Germline CDR1 MGHRA, CDR2 YSYEKL. This CDR3 spans 18 amino acids. V lost 3 bases, J lost 5 bases, and 25 bases lay in between. The CDR3: CASSQWTRNPLRGYGYTF. The CDR3 DNA is TGCGCCAGCAGCCAGTGGACTCGAAATCCCCTAAGGGGGTATGGCTACACCTTC.

The chain links TRBV19 to TRBJ1-2; D not resolved. Germline values: CDR1 LNHDA, CDR2 SQIVND (reference sequence). The V gene lost 5 bases and the J gene lost 7 bases, with 11 bases spanning the gap. The CDR3 runs to 12 residues. This chain's CDR3 is CASSGPESGYTF. CDR3 sequence (DNA): TGTGCCAGTAGTGGGCCCGAGAGTGGCTACACCTTC.

This clone was seen only a few times. The V and J genes are TRBV9 and TRBJ2-5, with a possible D match to TRBD2 (6 bases). V dropped 7 bases and J dropped 1 base, with 14 bases sitting between them. Germline V CDR1 and CDR2: SGDLS, YYNGEE. This CDR3 has 14 amino acids. The CDR3 DNA sequence: TGTGCCAGCTCGGCGGGGTTCGGCCAAGAGACCCAGTACTTC. Its translation: CASSAGFGQETQYF. Full variable domain (rest looked up from reference TRBV9 and TRBJ2-5): DSGVTQTPKHLITATGQRVTLRCSPRSGDLSVYWYQQSLDQGLQFLIQYYNGEERAKGNILERFSAQQFPDLHSELNLSSLELGDSALYFCASSAGFGQETQYFGPGTRLLVL.

This clone occurred once. This sequence joins TRBV16 and TRBJ2-7; the D is unclear. The V end was cut by 2 bases, the J end by 5 bases, with 13 bases between. Germline V gives CDR1 KGHSY, CDR2 FQNENV. This CDR3 is 14 amino acids long. The DNA of the CDR3 is TGTGCCAGCAGCCAAGTTGGTCGGTCCCACGAGCAGTACTTC. Translated: CASSQVGRSHEQYF.

This chain joins TRBV5-1 and TRBJ2-3, with D hard to call. With 2 bases removed from V and 4 bases from J, the gap between germline ends came to 8 bases. In germline, CDR1 is SGHRS, CDR2 YFSETQ. This CDR3 contains 13 residues. In nucleotides, the CDR3 is TGCGCCAGCAGCTTTACCGGATCAGATACGCAGTATTTT. Translating gives CASSFTGSDTQYF. Using reference TRBV5-1 and TRBJ2-3 for the parts outside the CDR3, the full variable domain is KAGVTQTPRYLIKTRGQQVTLSCSPISGHRSVSWYQQTPGQGLQFLFEYFSETQRNKGNFPGRFSGRQFSNSRSEMNVSTLELGDSALYLCASSFTGSDTQYFGPGTRLTVL.

V gene TRBV9 combines with J gene TRBJ2-5, with 14 positions matching TRBD2. Germline V lookup: CDR1 SGDLS, CDR2 YYNGEE. V lost 4 bases to trimming and J lost 4 bases; unmatched junction nucleotides: 3. This CDR3 is 15 amino acids long. The CDR3 sequence: CASSPGLAGAETQYF. In nucleotides, the CDR3 is TGTGCCAGCAGCCCGGGACTAGCGGGAGCAGAGACCCAGTACTTC.

The chain recombines TRBV9 with TRBJ1-4, with a possible D match to TRBD1 (6 bases). Germline V lookup: CDR1 SGDLS, CDR2 YYNGEE. This CDR3 has 16 residues. Trimming took 4 bases from V and 0 from J, leaving 13 bases between them. CDR3 coding DNA: TGTGCCAGCAGCATCTCCGGACAGTCAACTAATGAAAAACTGTTTTTT. Its translation: CASSISGQSTNEKLFF.

V usage is TRBV18 and J usage is TRBJ2-5, with TRBD1 identical over 7 bases. The CDR3 is 13 residues long. Looked up from germline, CDR1 is KGHSH and CDR2 is LQKENI. Trimming took 4 bases from V and 5 from J; bases not matched to a gene: 4. The CDR3 sequence is CASSQGAGETQYF. CDR3 nucleotide sequence: TGTGCCAGCTCACAGGGGGCTGGGGAGACCCAGTACTTC. The full variable domain, rest sourced from reference TRBV18 and TRBJ2-5, is NAGVMQNPRHLVRRRGQEARLRCSPMKGHSHVYWYRQLPEEGLKFMVYLQKENIIDESGMPKERFSAEFPKEGPSILRIQQVVRGDSAAYFCASSQGAGETQYFGPGTRLLVL.

This clone was detected only once. The chain is built from TRBV7-8 and TRBJ2-7; no clear D gene. Germline loops: CDR1 SGHVS, CDR2 FQNEAQ. This CDR3 contains 12 residues. Between the trimmed V and J ends, which lost 3 bases and 1 base, there was a span of 4 bases. DNA for the CDR3: TGTGCCAGCAGCTTTTTATCCTACGAGCAGTACTTC. Amino acid sequence: CASSFLSYEQYF.

This clone was detected a few times. The V and J genes are TRBV30 and TRBJ2-5; 8 bases agree with TRBD2. The J segment lost 5 bases and the V segment lost 7 bases, leaving 9 bases of the junction unmatched. The CDR3 runs to 13 residues. Germline V gene data show CDR1 as GTSNPN and CDR2 as SVGIG (reference sequence). DNA of the CDR3: TGTGCCTCCCTGCGGGGGGCGTCTGAGACCCAGTACTTC. Its protein is CASLRGASETQYF.

The chain joins TRBV6-5 to TRBJ1-2; 9 nucleotides agree with TRBD1. CDR1 and CDR2 (germline): MNHEY, SVGAGI. The CDR3 loop spans 15 amino acids. J was trimmed by 5 bases and V by 0 bases; bases with no gene match: 4. The CDR3 reads CASSYSRGTGYGYTF. The CDR3 nucleotides read TGTGCCAGCAGTTACTCGAGGGGGACAGGGTATGGCTACACCTTC.

This rearrangement joins TRBV6-1 to TRBJ1-3, with D unclear. Germline V gives CDR1 MNHNS, CDR2 SASEGT. V was shortened by 2 bases and J by 4 bases, with 12 bases between the two germline ends. This CDR3 region has 15 residues. The CDR3 coding sequence is TGTGCCAGCAGTGAATTAGGGATTTCAGGAAACACCATATATTTT. This codes for CASSELGISGNTIYF.